This TCR beta chain was profiled in a study of beta chain features in type 1 diabetes. Findings and limits, study-wide: All four CD4+ subsets of Type 1 diabetes patients contained TCRB CDR3s that were moderately but significantly shorter.

This clone was seen only a few times. No antigen is known for it. Germline CDR1 and CDR2: SGHTA and FQGNSA. Trimming shortened V by 5 bases and J by 6 bases, and 14 bases separated the two germline ends. The CDR3 has 14 residues. What was sequenced were expressed TCRB transcripts, since all of the isolated RNA had been reverse transcribed. TCRdb keeps only in-frame clones here, not all; method: immunoSEQ multiplex PCR. The top ten hold more than 0.4% of the sample, which has about 150,000 clones, under 13% seen once. This sequence joins TRBV7-2 and TRBJ2-1; perhaps TRBD2 as D (5 bases). Sequences were obtained from central memory CD4+ T cells from blood. This TCR derives from a man aged 25-45 years with type 1 diabetes. The CDR3 protein is CASSPQADGNEQFF. DNA for the CDR3: TGTGCCAGCAGCCCCCAAGCGGACGGCAATGAGCAGTTCTTC.